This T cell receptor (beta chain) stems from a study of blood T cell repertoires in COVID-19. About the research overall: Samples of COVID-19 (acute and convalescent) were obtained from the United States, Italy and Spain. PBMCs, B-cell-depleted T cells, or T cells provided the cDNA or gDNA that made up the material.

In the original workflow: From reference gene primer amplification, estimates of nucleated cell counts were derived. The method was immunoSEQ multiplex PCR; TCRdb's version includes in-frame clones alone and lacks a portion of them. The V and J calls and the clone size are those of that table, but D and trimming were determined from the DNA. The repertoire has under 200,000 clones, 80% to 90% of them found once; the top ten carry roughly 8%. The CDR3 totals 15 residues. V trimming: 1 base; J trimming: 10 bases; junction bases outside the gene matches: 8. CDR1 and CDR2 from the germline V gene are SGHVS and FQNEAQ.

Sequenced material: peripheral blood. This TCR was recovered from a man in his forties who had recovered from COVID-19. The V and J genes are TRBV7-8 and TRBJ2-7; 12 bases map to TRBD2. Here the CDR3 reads CASSLESSGGAFQYF. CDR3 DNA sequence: TGTGCCAGCAGCTTAGAATCTAGCGGGGGGGCTTTTCAGTACTTC.